A selection of T cell receptor beta chains follows, all from one sample in a study of T cells in Graves' hyperthyroidism and ophthalmopathy. One entry per CDR3 protein results from TCRdb running MiXCR on the multiplex PCR reads. This table has around 560,000 distinct CDR3 sequences, roughly 17% appearing once. The sequenced sample was blood. The receptors were gathered from a woman under 30 with Graves' hyperthyroidism. CDR3s include the opening cysteine and the closing phenylalanine or tryptophan. The D gene is left open where the match is weak. The listing skips clone size in some rows; elsewhere it reads once, few, many or a size class.

cdr3_aa: CASSYGTEYGYTF; cdr3_nt: TGTGCCAGCTCATACGGGACGGAATATGGCTACACCTTC; d_call: NA; clone_size: many; v_call: TRBV18; j_call: TRBJ1-2
cdr3_aa: CASSLGGDQTDTQYF; cdr3_nt: TGCGCCAGCAGCTTGGGGGGGGACCAAACAGATACGCAGTATTTT; d_call: NA; clone_size: many; v_call: TRBV5-1; j_call: TRBJ2-3
cdr3_aa: CASSQGPAGGRRDTQYF; cdr3_nt: TGTGCCAGCAGCCAAGGCCCAGCGGGGGGCAGGAGAGATACGCAGTATTTT; d_call: TRBD2; clone_size: many; v_call: TRBV11-2; j_call: TRBJ2-3
cdr3_aa: CASSPIGSSADTQYF; cdr3_nt: TGTGCCAGCAGCCCGATCGGGAGTAGCGCAGATACGCAGTATTTT; d_call: NA; clone_size: NA; v_call: TRBV7-2; j_call: TRBJ2-3
cdr3_aa: CASSFLREVYEQYF; cdr3_nt: TGTGCCAGCAGTTTCCTCAGGGAGGTTTACGAGCAGTACTTC; d_call: NA; clone_size: many; v_call: TRBV28; j_call: TRBJ2-7
cdr3_aa: CASSSRDRREKLFF; cdr3_nt: TGTGCCAGCAGTTCCCGGGACAGAAGAGAAAAACTGTTTTTT; d_call: TRBD1; clone_size: few; v_call: TRBV6-2/TRBV6-3; j_call: TRBJ1-4
cdr3_aa: CASSLLSGGVSEAFF; cdr3_nt: TGTGCCAGCAGTTTATTGTCAGGGGGCGTCTCTGAAGCTTTCTTT; d_call: TRBD1; clone_size: many; v_call: TRBV28; j_call: TRBJ1-1
cdr3_aa: CASSPQLTYEQYF; cdr3_nt: TGCGCCAGCAGCCCACAGCTCACATACGAGCAGTACTTC; d_call: NA; clone_size: few; v_call: TRBV4-3; j_call: TRBJ2-7
cdr3_aa: CSAAMSPGNSPLHF; cdr3_nt: TGCAGTGCTGCCATGTCGCCTGGTAATTCACCCCTCCACTTT; d_call: NA; clone_size: few; v_call: TRBV20-1; j_call: TRBJ1-6
cdr3_aa: CSVGRAGGLSSYEQYF; cdr3_nt: TGCAGCGTTGGTCGAGCGGGAGGGCTTAGCTCCTACGAGCAGTACTTC; d_call: TRBD2; clone_size: NA; v_call: TRBV29-1; j_call: TRBJ2-7
cdr3_aa: CASSSRLTGGTEAFF; cdr3_nt: TGTGCCAGCAGTTCCCGACTGACAGGGGGGACTGAAGCTTTCTTT; d_call: TRBD1; clone_size: many; v_call: TRBV12-3/TRBV12-4; j_call: TRBJ1-1
cdr3_aa: CSARGFNEQFF; cdr3_nt: TGCAGTGCTAGAGGTTTCAATGAGCAGTTCTTC; d_call: NA; clone_size: few; v_call: TRBV20-1; j_call: TRBJ2-1
cdr3_aa: CASRKDRGTGELFF; cdr3_nt: TGTGCCAGCAGAAAAGACAGGGGCACCGGGGAGCTGTTTTTT; d_call: TRBD1; clone_size: NA; v_call: TRBV12-3/TRBV12-4; j_call: TRBJ2-2
cdr3_aa: CASSQVDLGLAGFNEQFF; cdr3_nt: TGCGCCAGCAGCCAAGTCGATCTCGGACTAGCGGGATTCAATGAGCAGTTCTTC; d_call: TRBD2; clone_size: NA; v_call: TRBV4-1; j_call: TRBJ2-1
cdr3_aa: CSAVGAGYEQYF; cdr3_nt: TGCAGTGCTGTTGGGGCGGGTTACGAGCAGTACTTC; d_call: NA; clone_size: many; v_call: TRBV20-1; j_call: TRBJ2-7
cdr3_aa: CASSPGNTGELFF; cdr3_nt: TGTGCCAGCTCACCAGGGAACACCGGGGAGCTGTTTTTT; d_call: NA; clone_size: many; v_call: TRBV18; j_call: TRBJ2-2
cdr3_aa: CASSRSGGASTGELFF; cdr3_nt: TGTGCCAGCAGCCGTAGCGGGGGGGCGTCTACCGGGGAGCTGTTTTTT; d_call: TRBD2; clone_size: NA; v_call: TRBV14; j_call: TRBJ2-2
cdr3_aa: CASSYEAEVMNTEAFF; cdr3_nt: TGTGCCAGCAGTTACGAGGCAGAAGTCATGAACACTGAAGCTTTCTTT; d_call: NA; clone_size: few; v_call: TRBV6-6; j_call: TRBJ1-1
cdr3_aa: CASSEVQGFSPLHF; cdr3_nt: TGTGCCAGCAGCGAAGTCCAGGGGTTTTCACCCCTCCACTTT; d_call: NA; clone_size: few; v_call: TRBV3-1; j_call: TRBJ1-6
cdr3_aa: CASSLHNLGTNEQFF; cdr3_nt: TGTGCCAGCAGCCTTCACAATCTCGGGACGAATGAGCAGTTCTTC; d_call: NA; clone_size: many; v_call: TRBV14; j_call: TRBJ2-1
cdr3_aa: CASSPNWGNTGELFF; cdr3_nt: TGTGCCAGCAGCCCCAATTGGGGGAACACCGGGGAGCTGTTTTTT; d_call: NA; clone_size: few; v_call: TRBV7-2; j_call: TRBJ2-2
cdr3_aa: CASSYSTGTGFGHTF; cdr3_nt: TGTGCCAGCAGTTACTCTACCGGGACAGGGTTCGGCCACACCTTC; d_call: TRBD1; clone_size: NA; v_call: TRBV6-6; j_call: TRBJ1-2
cdr3_aa: CASSLAPGPYNEQFF; cdr3_nt: TGTGCCAGCAGCTTGGCCCCGGGGCCCTACAATGAGCAGTTCTTC; d_call: NA; clone_size: NA; v_call: TRBV5-5; j_call: TRBJ2-1
cdr3_aa: CASSPPRGYTDTQYF; cdr3_nt: TGTGCCAGCTCGCCTCCCCGGGGGTACACAGATACGCAGTATTTT; d_call: NA; clone_size: many; v_call: TRBV18; j_call: TRBJ2-3
cdr3_aa: CASSLRDRFTDTQYF; cdr3_nt: TGCGCCAGCAGCTTGAGGGACAGGTTCACAGATACGCAGTATTTT; d_call: TRBD1; clone_size: many; v_call: TRBV5-1; j_call: TRBJ2-3
cdr3_aa: CASSIGGWGGDSKNIQYF; cdr3_nt: TGTGCCAGTAGTATAGGGGGGTGGGGGGGGGACAGCAAAAACATTCAGTACTTC; d_call: NA; clone_size: NA; v_call: TRBV19; j_call: TRBJ2-4
cdr3_aa: CASSPPAVNTEAFF; cdr3_nt: TGTGCCAGTAGTCCCCCAGCGGTGAACACTGAAGCTTTCTTT; d_call: NA; clone_size: few; v_call: TRBV19; j_call: TRBJ1-1
cdr3_aa: CASSLGDSINGYTF; cdr3_nt: TGTGCCAGCAGCTTAGGGGACAGCATAAATGGCTACACCTTC; d_call: TRBD1; clone_size: few; v_call: TRBV7-9; j_call: TRBJ1-2
cdr3_aa: CASSRRPKLGESQYF; cdr3_nt: TGCGCCAGCAGCCGCCGGCCGAAGTTGGGAGAGAGCCAGTACTTC; d_call: NA; clone_size: NA; v_call: TRBV4-3; j_call: TRBJ2-5
cdr3_aa: CASIRGNFIGQPQHF; cdr3_nt: TGTGCCAGCATCAGGGGAAACTTTATAGGTCAGCCCCAGCATTTT; d_call: NA; clone_size: few; v_call: TRBV28; j_call: TRBJ1-5
cdr3_aa: CASSPRGGGPSYNEQFF; cdr3_nt: TGCGCCAGCAGCCCGCGGGGAGGGGGACCTTCCTACAATGAGCAGTTCTTC; d_call: NA; clone_size: few; v_call: TRBV4-1; j_call: TRBJ2-1
cdr3_aa: CASMLAGGGRGNEQFF; cdr3_nt: TGTGCCAGCATGTTGGCGGGAGGGGGCAGGGGGAATGAGCAGTTCTTC; d_call: TRBD2; clone_size: NA; v_call: TRBV2; j_call: TRBJ2-1
cdr3_aa: CASSAGWSSSYEQYF; cdr3_nt: TGTGCCAGCAGCGCAGGGTGGAGTAGCTCCTACGAGCAGTACTTC; d_call: NA; clone_size: NA; v_call: TRBV9; j_call: TRBJ2-7
cdr3_aa: CASSSVGGNQPQHF; cdr3_nt: TGTGCCAGTAGTAGCGTGGGGGGAAATCAGCCCCAGCATTTT; d_call: NA; clone_size: NA; v_call: TRBV19; j_call: TRBJ1-5
cdr3_aa: CASSQDPVFDTQYF; cdr3_nt: TGCGCCAGCAGCCAAGATCCGGTCTTCGATACGCAGTATTTT; d_call: NA; clone_size: few; v_call: TRBV4-1; j_call: TRBJ2-3
cdr3_aa: CASTPGTGGTGVGNQPQHF; cdr3_nt: TGCGCCAGCACCCCCGGGACAGGGGGTACGGGCGTTGGCAATCAGCCCCAGCATTTT; d_call: TRBD1; clone_size: NA; v_call: TRBV4-1; j_call: TRBJ1-5
cdr3_aa: CASRLSLGETQYF; cdr3_nt: TGTGCCAGCAGACTATCCCTCGGGGAGACCCAGTACTTC; d_call: NA; clone_size: few; v_call: TRBV27; j_call: TRBJ2-5
cdr3_aa: CSARNEPGQNYQPQHF; cdr3_nt: TGCAGTGCTAGAAACGAGCCGGGACAGAACTATCAGCCCCAGCATTTT; d_call: TRBD1; clone_size: NA; v_call: TRBV20-1; j_call: TRBJ1-5
cdr3_aa: CASTELDRGSTYEQYF; cdr3_nt: TGTGCCAGCACCGAACTGGACAGGGGGTCCACCTACGAGCAGTACTTC; d_call: TRBD1; clone_size: NA; v_call: TRBV6-1; j_call: TRBJ2-7
cdr3_aa: CASSTRTSALNNEQFF; cdr3_nt: TGTGCCAGCAGTACGAGGACTAGCGCCTTAAACAATGAGCAGTTCTTC; d_call: TRBD2; clone_size: few; v_call: TRBV6-1; j_call: TRBJ2-1
cdr3_aa: CSASPSGGETQYF; cdr3_nt: TGCAGTGCTAGTCCTAGCGGGGGAGAGACCCAGTACTTC; d_call: TRBD2; clone_size: many; v_call: TRBV20-1; j_call: TRBJ2-5
cdr3_aa: CASSRNTIWSTEAFF; cdr3_nt: TGTGCCAGTAGTCGTAACACTATATGGAGTACTGAAGCTTTCTTT; d_call: NA; clone_size: few; v_call: TRBV19; j_call: TRBJ1-1
cdr3_aa: CASSAPWSDDTEAFF; cdr3_nt: TGTGCCAGCTCCGCTCCGTGGTCAGACGACACTGAAGCTTTCTTT; d_call: NA; clone_size: few; v_call: TRBV18; j_call: TRBJ1-1
cdr3_aa: CASSQDASGPQETQYF; cdr3_nt: TGTGCCAGCAGCCAAGATGCCAGCGGGCCTCAAGAGACCCAGTACTTC; d_call: NA; clone_size: NA; v_call: TRBV3-1; j_call: TRBJ2-5
cdr3_aa: CASRPRAGQGTDTQYF; cdr3_nt: TGTGCCAGCAGGCCCCGCGCAGGACAGGGCACGGATACGCAGTATTTT; d_call: TRBD1; clone_size: NA; v_call: TRBV6-2/TRBV6-3; j_call: TRBJ2-3
cdr3_aa: CASSYSTQGRGYTF; cdr3_nt: TGTGCCAGCAGTTACTCGACCCAGGGGAGAGGCTACACCTTC; d_call: NA; clone_size: few; v_call: TRBV6-2/TRBV6-3; j_call: TRBJ1-2
cdr3_aa: CASSFQGLAGGTDTQYF; cdr3_nt: TGTGCCAGCAGTTTCCAAGGACTAGCGGGAGGTACAGATACGCAGTATTTT; d_call: TRBD2; clone_size: NA; v_call: TRBV27; j_call: TRBJ2-3
cdr3_aa: CASSLSQQGNTEAFF; cdr3_nt: TGTGCCAGCTCACTTAGCCAACAGGGGAACACTGAAGCTTTCTTT; d_call: NA; clone_size: few; v_call: TRBV18; j_call: TRBJ1-1